This is a list of T cell receptor beta chains from one sample in a study of regulatory T cells in long-lasting Graves disease. TCRdb ran MiXCR on the multiplex PCR reads and lists one entry per CDR3 protein. The sample lists some 220,000 distinct CDR3 sequences; approximately 19% were seen once. These sequences were also reported in another study, on T cells in Graves' hyperthyroidism and ophthalmopathy.

The sequencing used peripheral blood mononuclear cells (PBMCs), collected at new diagnosis, from a patient treated with antithyroid drugs. The origin of the receptors is a woman in her 30s with Graves disease. Each CDR3 is given without its conserved first and last residue. D genes are given only for firm matches.

V	J	D	CDR3
TRBV18	TRBJ2-7	.	ASSPTATYEQY
TRBV3-1	TRBJ1-6	TRBD1	ASSQVRGLGSPLH
TRBV28	TRBJ1-1	TRBD1	ASSWGTGGDYTEAF
TRBV29-1	TRBJ1-3	.	SVDLGNTIY
TRBV27	TRBJ1-6	.	ASSLTLGSPLH
TRBV10-3	TRBJ2-3	.	AISEGDTQY
TRBV7-9	TRBJ2-5	TRBD2	ASSLRRGQETQY
TRBV5-1	TRBJ2-7	.	ASSLGEGFHEQY
TRBV27	TRBJ2-3	TRBD2	ASSQGLAGPTDTQY
TRBV7-2	TRBJ2-5	.	ASSPLVKGGTLETQY
TRBV7-9	TRBJ2-3	TRBD2	ASSTASGGSDTQY
TRBV28	TRBJ2-2	TRBD2	ASRGAGGGTGELF
TRBV6-2/TRBV6-3	TRBJ2-1	TRBD2	ASSYALGTSGTYEQF
TRBV7-9	TRBJ2-2	TRBD1	ASSLDPTGANTGELF
TRBV20-1	TRBJ1-1	.	RSGGHTEAF
TRBV3-1	TRBJ1-1	.	ASSQGRSNTEAF
TRBV28	TRBJ1-1	.	ASQRDTEAF
TRBV27	TRBJ2-7	TRBD2	ASSLSASGIYEQY
TRBV3-1	TRBJ2-7	.	ASSQESGAWSYEQY
TRBV12-3/TRBV12-4	TRBJ1-3	.	AGAVSSGNTIY